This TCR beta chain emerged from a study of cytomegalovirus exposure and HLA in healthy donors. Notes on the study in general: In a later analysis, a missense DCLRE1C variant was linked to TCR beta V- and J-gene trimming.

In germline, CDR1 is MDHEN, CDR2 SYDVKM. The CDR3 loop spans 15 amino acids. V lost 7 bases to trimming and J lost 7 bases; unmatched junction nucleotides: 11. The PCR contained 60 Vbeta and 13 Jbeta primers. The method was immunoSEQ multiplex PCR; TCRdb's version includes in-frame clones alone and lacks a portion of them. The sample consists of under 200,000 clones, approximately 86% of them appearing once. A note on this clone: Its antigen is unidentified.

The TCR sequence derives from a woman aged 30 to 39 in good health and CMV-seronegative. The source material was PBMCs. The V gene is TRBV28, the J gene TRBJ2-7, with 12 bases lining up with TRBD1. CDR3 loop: CASTAAGTGGREQYF. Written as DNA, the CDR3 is TGTGCCAGCACCGCTGCCGGGACAGGGGGCAGAGAGCAGTACTTC.